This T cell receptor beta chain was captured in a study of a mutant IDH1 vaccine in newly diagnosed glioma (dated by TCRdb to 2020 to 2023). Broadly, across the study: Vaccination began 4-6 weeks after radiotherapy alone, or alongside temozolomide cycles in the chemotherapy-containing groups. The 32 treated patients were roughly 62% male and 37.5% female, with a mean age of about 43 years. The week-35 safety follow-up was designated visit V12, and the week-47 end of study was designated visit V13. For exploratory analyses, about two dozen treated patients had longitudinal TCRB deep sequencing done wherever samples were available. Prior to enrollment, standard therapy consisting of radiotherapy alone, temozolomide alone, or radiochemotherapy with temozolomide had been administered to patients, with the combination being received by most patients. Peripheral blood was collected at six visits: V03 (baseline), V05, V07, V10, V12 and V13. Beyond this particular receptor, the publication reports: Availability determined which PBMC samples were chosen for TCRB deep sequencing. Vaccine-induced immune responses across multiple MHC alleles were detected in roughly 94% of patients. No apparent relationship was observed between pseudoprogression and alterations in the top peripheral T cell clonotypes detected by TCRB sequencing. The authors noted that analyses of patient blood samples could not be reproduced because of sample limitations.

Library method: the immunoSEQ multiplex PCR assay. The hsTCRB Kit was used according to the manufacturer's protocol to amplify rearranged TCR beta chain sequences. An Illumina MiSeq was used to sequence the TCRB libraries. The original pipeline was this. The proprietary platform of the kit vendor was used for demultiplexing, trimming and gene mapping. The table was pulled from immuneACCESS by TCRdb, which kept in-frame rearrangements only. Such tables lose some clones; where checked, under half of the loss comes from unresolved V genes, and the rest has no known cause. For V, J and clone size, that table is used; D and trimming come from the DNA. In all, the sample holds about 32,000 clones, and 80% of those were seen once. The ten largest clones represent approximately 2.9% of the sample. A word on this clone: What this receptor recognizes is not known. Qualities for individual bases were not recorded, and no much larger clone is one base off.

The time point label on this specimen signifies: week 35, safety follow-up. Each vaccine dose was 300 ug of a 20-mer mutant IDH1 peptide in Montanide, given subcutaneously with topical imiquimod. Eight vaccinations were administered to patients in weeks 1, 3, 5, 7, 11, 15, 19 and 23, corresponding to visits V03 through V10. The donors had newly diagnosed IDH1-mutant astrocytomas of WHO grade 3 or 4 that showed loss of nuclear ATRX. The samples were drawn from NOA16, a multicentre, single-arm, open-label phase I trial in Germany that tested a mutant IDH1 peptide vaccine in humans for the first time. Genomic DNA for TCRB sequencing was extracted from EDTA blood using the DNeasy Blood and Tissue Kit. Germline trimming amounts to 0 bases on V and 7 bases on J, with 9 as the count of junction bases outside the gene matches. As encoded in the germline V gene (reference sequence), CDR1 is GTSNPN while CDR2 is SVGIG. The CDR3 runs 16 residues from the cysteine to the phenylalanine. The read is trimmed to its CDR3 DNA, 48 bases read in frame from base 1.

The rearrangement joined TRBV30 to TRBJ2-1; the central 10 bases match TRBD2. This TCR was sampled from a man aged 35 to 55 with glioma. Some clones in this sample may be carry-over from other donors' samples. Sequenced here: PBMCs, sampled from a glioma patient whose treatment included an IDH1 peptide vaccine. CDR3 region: CAWSVHVSGGKNEQFF. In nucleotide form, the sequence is TGTGCCTGGAGTGTACATGTTAGCGGGGGGAAGAATGAGCAGTTCTTC.